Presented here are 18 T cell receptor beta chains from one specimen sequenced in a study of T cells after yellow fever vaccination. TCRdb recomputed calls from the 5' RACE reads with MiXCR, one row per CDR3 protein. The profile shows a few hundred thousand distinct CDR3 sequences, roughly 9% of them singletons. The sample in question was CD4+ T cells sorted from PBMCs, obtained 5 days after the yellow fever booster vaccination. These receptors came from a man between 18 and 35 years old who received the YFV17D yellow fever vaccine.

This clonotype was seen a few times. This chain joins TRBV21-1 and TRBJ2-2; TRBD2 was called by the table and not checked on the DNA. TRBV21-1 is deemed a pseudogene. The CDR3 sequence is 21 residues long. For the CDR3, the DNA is TGTGCCAGCAGCAAACAACGACAGGGGCTAGCGGGGGCGGCGAGCGGAGGGGAGCTGTTTTTT. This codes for CASSKQRQGLAGAASGGELFF.

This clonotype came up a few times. The CDR3 loop is CAWSPGQSYEQYF. The CDR3 DNA follows: TGTGCCTGGAGTCCGGGACAGTCATACGAGCAGTACTTC. V usage is TRBV30 and J usage is TRBJ2-7; 7 bases align to TRBD1. Germline CDR1 GTSNPN, CDR2 SVGIG (reference sequence). J lost 4 bases, V lost 2 bases, and 5 bases had no gene match. This CDR3 is 13 amino acids long. The full variable domain, in which reference TRBV30 and TRBJ2-7 provide the parts outside the CDR3, is SQTIHQWPATLVQPVGSPLSLECTVEGTSNPNLYWYRQAAGRGLQLLFYSVGIGQISSEVPQNLSASRPQDRQFILSSKKLLLSDSGFYLCAWSPGQSYEQYFGPGTRLTVT.

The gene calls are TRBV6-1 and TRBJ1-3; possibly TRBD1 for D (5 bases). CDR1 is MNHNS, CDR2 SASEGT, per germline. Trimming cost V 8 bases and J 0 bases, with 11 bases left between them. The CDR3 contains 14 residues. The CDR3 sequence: CASGDAISGNTIYF. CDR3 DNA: TGTGCCAGCGGGGACGCAATCTCTGGAAACACCATATATTTT.

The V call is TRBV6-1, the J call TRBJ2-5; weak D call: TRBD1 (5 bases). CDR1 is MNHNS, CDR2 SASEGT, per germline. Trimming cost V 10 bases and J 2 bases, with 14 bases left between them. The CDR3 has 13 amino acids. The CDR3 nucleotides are TGTGCCACGGCCTGGACATCGCAAGAGACCCAGTACTTC. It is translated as CATAWTSQETQYF.

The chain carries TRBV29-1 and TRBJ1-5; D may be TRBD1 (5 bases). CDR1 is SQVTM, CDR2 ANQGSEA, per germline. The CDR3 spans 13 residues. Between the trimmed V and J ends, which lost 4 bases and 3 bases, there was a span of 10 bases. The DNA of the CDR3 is TGCAGCGTTGTGGGGGGGGTCAATCAGCCCCAGCATTTT. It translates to CSVVGGVNQPQHF. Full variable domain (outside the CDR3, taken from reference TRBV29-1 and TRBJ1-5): SAVISQKPSRDICQRGTSLTIQCQVDSQVTMMFWYRQQPGQSLTLIATANQGSEATYESGFVIDKFPISRPNLTFSTLTVSNMSPEDSSIYLCSVVGGVNQPQHFGDGTRLSIL.

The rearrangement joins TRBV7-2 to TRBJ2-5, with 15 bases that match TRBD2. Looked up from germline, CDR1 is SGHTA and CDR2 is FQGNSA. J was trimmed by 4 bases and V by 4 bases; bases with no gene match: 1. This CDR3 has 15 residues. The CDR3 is CASSWTSGGGETQYF. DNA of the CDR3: TGTGCCAGCAGCTGGACTAGCGGGGGGGGAGAGACCCAGTACTTC.

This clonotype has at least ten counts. The CDR3 is CASSSAGGPETQYF. The CDR3 DNA reads TGTGCCAGCAGCTCCGCGGGGGGGCCAGAGACCCAGTACTTC. J is TRBJ2-5 and V is TRBV7-2, with 9 nucleotides matching TRBD2. The germline CDR1 and CDR2 sequences are SGHTA and FQGNSA. V trimming: 4 bases; J trimming: 4 bases; junction bases outside the gene matches: 4. CDR3 length: 14 residues.

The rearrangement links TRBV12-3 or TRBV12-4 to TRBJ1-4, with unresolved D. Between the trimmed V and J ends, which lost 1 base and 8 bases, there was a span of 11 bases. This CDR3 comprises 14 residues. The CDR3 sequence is CASSLVGRGEKLFF. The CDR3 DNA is TGTGCCAGCAGTTTAGTGGGTCGTGGAGAAAAACTGTTTTTT.

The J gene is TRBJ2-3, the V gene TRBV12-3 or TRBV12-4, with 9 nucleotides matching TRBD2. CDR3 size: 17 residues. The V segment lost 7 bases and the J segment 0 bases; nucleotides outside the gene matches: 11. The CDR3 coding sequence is TGTGCCAGCAACCGACTAGCGGTACTTTATAGCACAGATACGCAGTATTTT. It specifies CASNRLAVLYSTDTQYF.

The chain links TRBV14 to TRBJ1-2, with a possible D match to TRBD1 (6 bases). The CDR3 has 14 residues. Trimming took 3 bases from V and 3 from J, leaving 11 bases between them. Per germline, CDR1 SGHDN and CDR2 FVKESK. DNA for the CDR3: TGTGCCAGCAGCCAGAACAGGGATCACTATGGCTACACCTTC. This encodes CASSQNRDHYGYTF. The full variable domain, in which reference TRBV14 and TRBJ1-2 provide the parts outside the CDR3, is EAGVTQFPSHSVIEKGQTVTLRCDPISGHDNLYWYRRVMGKEIKFLLHFVKESKQDESGMPNNRFLAERTGGTYSTLKVQPAELEDSGVYFCASSQNRDHYGYTFGSGTRLTVV.

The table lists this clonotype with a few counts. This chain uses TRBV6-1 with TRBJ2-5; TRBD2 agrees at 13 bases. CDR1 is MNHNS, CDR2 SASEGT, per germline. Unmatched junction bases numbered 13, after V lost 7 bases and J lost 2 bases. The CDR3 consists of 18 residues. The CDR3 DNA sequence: TGTGCCAGCACGGTAGGAGGGACTAGCGGGGCCCATCAAGAGACCCAGTACTTC. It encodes CASTVGGTSGAHQETQYF.

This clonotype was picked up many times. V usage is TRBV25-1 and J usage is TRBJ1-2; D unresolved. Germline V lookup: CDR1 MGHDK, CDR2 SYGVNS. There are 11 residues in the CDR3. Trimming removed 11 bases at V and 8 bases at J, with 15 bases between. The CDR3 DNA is TGTGCCTCCCACGGCGGTCAGGGCTACACCTTC. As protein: CASHGGQGYTF.

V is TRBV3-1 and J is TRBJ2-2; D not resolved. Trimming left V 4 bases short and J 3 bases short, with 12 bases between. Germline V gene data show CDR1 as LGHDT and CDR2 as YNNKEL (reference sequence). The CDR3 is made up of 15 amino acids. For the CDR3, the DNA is TGTGCCAGCAGCCCTGACGTCCAGTACACCGGGGAGCTGTTTTTT. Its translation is CASSPDVQYTGELFF. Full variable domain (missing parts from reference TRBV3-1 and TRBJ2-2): DTAVSQTPKYLVTQMGNDKSIKCEQNLGHDTMYWYKQDSKKFLKIMFSYNNKELIINETVPNRFSPKSPDKAHLNLHINSLELGDSAVYFCASSPDVQYTGELFFGEGSRLTVL.

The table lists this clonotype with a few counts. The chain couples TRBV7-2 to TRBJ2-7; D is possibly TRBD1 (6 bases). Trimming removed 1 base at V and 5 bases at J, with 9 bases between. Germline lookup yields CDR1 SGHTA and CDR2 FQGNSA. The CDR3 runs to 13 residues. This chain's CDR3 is CASSLDRVNEQYF. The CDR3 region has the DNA TGTGCCAGCAGCTTAGACAGGGTAAACGAGCAGTACTTC.

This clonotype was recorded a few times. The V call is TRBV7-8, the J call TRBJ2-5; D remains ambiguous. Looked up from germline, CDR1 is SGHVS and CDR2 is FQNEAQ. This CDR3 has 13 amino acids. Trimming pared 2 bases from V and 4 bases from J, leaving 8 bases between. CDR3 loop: CASSLQYRETQYF. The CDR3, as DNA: TGTGCCAGCAGCTTACAGTACCGAGAGACCCAGTACTTC.

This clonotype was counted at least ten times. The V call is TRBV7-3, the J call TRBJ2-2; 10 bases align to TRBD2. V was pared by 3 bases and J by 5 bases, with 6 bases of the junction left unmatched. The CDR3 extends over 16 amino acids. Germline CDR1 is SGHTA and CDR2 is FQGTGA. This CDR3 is CASSFLAGGWTGELFF. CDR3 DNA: TGTGCCAGCAGCTTTTTAGCGGGGGGCTGGACCGGGGAGCTGTTTTTT.

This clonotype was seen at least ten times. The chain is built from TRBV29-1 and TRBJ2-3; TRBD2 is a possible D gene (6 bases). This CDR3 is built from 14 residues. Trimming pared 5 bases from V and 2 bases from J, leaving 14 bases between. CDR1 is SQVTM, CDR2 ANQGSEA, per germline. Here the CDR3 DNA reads TGCAGCGTTTACAAATGGGACTCCACAGATACGCAGTATTTT. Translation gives CSVYKWDSTDTQYF.

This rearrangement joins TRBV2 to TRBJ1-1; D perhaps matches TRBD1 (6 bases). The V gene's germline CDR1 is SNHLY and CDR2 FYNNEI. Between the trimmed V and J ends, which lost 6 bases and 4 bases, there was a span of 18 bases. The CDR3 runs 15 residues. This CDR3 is CASSERGGGGTEAFF. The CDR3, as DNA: TGTGCCAGCAGCGAGAGGGGGGGCGGCGGCACTGAAGCTTTCTTT.